This T cell receptor beta chain is from a study of CD4 T cells in relation to SARS-CoV-2 and coronaviruses. Germline V gene lookup returns CDR1 KGHDR and CDR2 SFDVKD. Trimming at V came to 5 bases and at J to 5 bases, leaving 4 bases not matched to a gene. There are 13 residues in the CDR3. Only in-frame clones appear in the TCRdb table, and some are missing; sequencing was by immunoSEQ multiplex PCR. Among 50,000 to 65,000 clones listed, about 91% were seen once. The sequence was collected from an adult with COVID-19. Sequenced material: naive CD4+ T cells from PBMCs. Noted subset: naive CD4+ T cells isolated by negative enrichment. The chain is built from TRBV24-1 and TRBJ2-7, with 8 positions matching TRBD1. CDR3 residues: CATSGGQGHEQYF. The DNA of the CDR3 is TGTGCCACCAGTGGAGGACAGGGCCACGAGCAGTACTTC.